One and the same sample provided the 17 T cell receptor beta chains below, sequenced in a study of OX40 agonist ivuxolimab in advanced cancers. Data came from immunoSEQ multiplex PCR; TCRdb stores just in-frame clones and leaves some out. The sample shows tens of thousands of clones, 90% to 95% of them seen only once. Specimen: CD4+ or CD8+ T cells sorted from blood, collected in a trial of the OX40 agonist ivuxolimab. The receptors stem from an adult with an advanced solid tumor such as melanoma, head and neck, liver or kidney cancer.

The V call is TRBV18, the J call TRBJ2-3; possibly TRBD2 for D (6 bases). V lost 2 bases and J 0 bases, leaving 15 bases between the germline ends. Germline CDR1 reads KGHSH; CDR2 reads LQKENI. The CDR3 totals 17 residues. The CDR3 DNA reads as TGTGCCAGCTCACCATCCTTCGGTAGCGGCAGCACAGATACGCAGTATTTT. Amino acids: CASSPSFGSGSTDTQYF.

The chain has TRBV2 and TRBJ1-2; the D is unclear. CDR3 size: 14 residues. Trimming removed 7 bases at V and 4 bases at J, with 16 bases between. Germline V lookup: CDR1 SNHLY, CDR2 FYNNEI. The CDR3 coding sequence is TGTGCCAGCAAAGCAGCTACCTTTGGCTATGGCTACACCTTC. Its translation: CASKAATFGYGYTF.

The chain links TRBV28 to TRBJ2-2; the match to TRBD2 covers 8 bases. V lost 7 bases, J lost 3 bases, and 4 bases stayed unmatched. Germline values: CDR1 MDHEN, CDR2 SYDVKM. The CDR3 length is 14 residues. In nucleotides, the CDR3 is TGTGCCAGCAACGAGCGGGGGCACACCGGGGAGCTGTTTTTT. This sequence encodes CASNERGHTGELFF.

The J gene is TRBJ1-2, the V gene TRBV27, with 8 bases lining up with TRBD1. The J segment lost 2 bases and the V segment lost 6 bases, leaving 5 bases of the junction unmatched. The germline gives CDR1 MNHEY, CDR2 SMNVEV (reference sequence). The CDR3 extends over 14 amino acids. The CDR3 coding sequence is TGTGCCAGCAGGCCGACAGGGGACAACTATGGCTACACCTTC. It is translated as CASRPTGDNYGYTF.

V and J are TRBV6-1 and TRBJ2-3; TRBD2 agrees at 11 bases. The CDR3 is 15 residues long. The ends lost 1 base at V and 4 bases at J; junction bases unmatched: 1. The V gene's germline CDR1 is MNHNS and CDR2 SASEGT. CDR3 region: CASSEVLAGADTQYF. CDR3 nucleotides: TGTGCCAGCAGTGAAGTACTAGCGGGAGCAGATACGCAGTATTTT.

J is TRBJ2-1 and V is TRBV15, with D perhaps matching TRBD2 (5 bases). With 8 bases removed from V and 0 bases from J, the gap between germline ends came to 11 bases. The CDR3 loop spans 14 amino acids. Per the germline V gene, CDR1 is LNHNV and CDR2 is YYDKDF (reference sequence). CDR3 nucleotide sequence: TGTGCCACCTCCTCCGGGATCTCCTACAATGAGCAGTTCTTC. Residues: CATSSGISYNEQFF.

This chain joins TRBV5-1 and TRBJ2-7, with D perhaps TRBD2 (6 bases). V was shortened by 2 bases and J by 5 bases, with 17 bases between the two germline ends. The CDR3 loop spans 15 amino acids. Germline V gene sequence: CDR1 SGHRS, CDR2 YFSETQ. The CDR3 DNA follows: TGCGCCAGCAGCTTCTCTGAAGGAGGGTCGGACGAGCAGTACTTC. Translating it yields CASSFSEGGSDEQYF.

This rearrangement joins TRBV19 to TRBJ1-5; the D gene is possibly TRBD1 (5 bases). This CDR3 spans 16 amino acids. Germline V gene lookup returns CDR1 LNHDA and CDR2 SQIVND (reference sequence). Deletions cut 4 bases from V and 0 bases from J, with 13 bases between. The DNA of the CDR3 is TGTGCCAGTAGTACGTCGGGACCCTATAGCAATCAGCCCCAGCATTTT. Translating gives CASSTSGPYSNQPQHF. The full variable domain, completed using reference TRBV19 and TRBJ1-5, is DGGITQSPKYLFRKEGQNVTLSCEQNLNHDAMYWYRQDPGQGLRLIYYSQIVNDFQKGDIAEGYSVSREKKESFPLTVTSAQKNPTAFYLCASSTSGPYSNQPQHFGDGTRLSIL.

The chain has TRBV15 and TRBJ2-3, with a possible D match to TRBD1 (6 bases). Trimming removed 0 bases at V and 0 bases at J, with 13 bases between. CDR3 length: 17 amino acids. Germline V gene sequence: CDR1 LNHNV, CDR2 YYDKDF (reference sequence). As DNA, the CDR3 is TGTGCCACCAGCAGAGATAAGGACAGCGCAAGCACAGATACGCAGTATTTT. Its protein product is CATSRDKDSASTDTQYF.

This rearrangement joins TRBV11-2 to TRBJ1-6; D is possibly TRBD1 (6 bases). The length of the CDR3 is 17 residues. Trimming left V 5 bases short and J 10 bases short, with 24 bases between. The V gene's germline CDR1 is SGHAT and CDR2 FQNNGV. The CDR3 here is CASSNGGTGWSGSPLHF. The CDR3 DNA follows: TGTGCCAGCAGCAATGGGGGCACAGGGTGGTCCGGGTCACCCCTCCACTTT.

Concerning this clone: A single base separates this from a much larger clone, so it may be a read error. Other DNA sequences within the sample encode an identical CDR3. This chain connects TRBV11-2 to TRBJ2-7; 7 bases fit TRBD1. Germline CDR1 and CDR2: SGHAT and FQNNGV. The CDR3 runs 13 residues. CDR3 DNA: TGTGCCAGCACTCGGACAGGTTCCTATGAGCAGTACTTC. It translates to CASTRTGSYEQYF.

This clone was recorded once. The genes are TRBV6-5 and TRBJ2-7; TRBD1 matches at 7 bases. The CDR3 totals 14 residues. J gave up 3 bases and V 5 bases, and 7 bases lay outside the gene matches. The germline CDR1 and CDR2 sequences are MNHEY and SVGAGI. The CDR3 DNA reads as TGTGCCAGCAGTCCCGACAGGGACAACTACGAGCAGTACGTC. Encoded protein: CASSPDRDNYEQYV.

The chain links TRBV10-3 to TRBJ1-1, with TRBD1 identical over 9 bases. With 2 bases clipped from V and 4 bases from J, the junction kept 2 bases outside the gene matches. The germline V gene encodes CDR1 ENHRY and CDR2 SYGVKD. The length of the CDR3 is 14 residues. CDR3 nucleotides: TGTGCCATCAGTGAGGGACAGGGGATCACTGAAGCTTTCTTT. It translates to CAISEGQGITEAFF.

The chain joins TRBV5-6 to TRBJ2-5, with TRBD2 matching over 9 bases. The CDR3 runs to 15 residues. Germline V gene lookup returns CDR1 SGHDT and CDR2 YYEEEE. V lost 0 bases, J lost 4 bases, and 4 bases stayed unmatched. The CDR3 here is CASSLASGASETQYF. In DNA, the CDR3 is TGTGCCAGCAGCTTGGCTAGCGGGGCCTCAGAGACCCAGTACTTC.

The chain couples TRBV5-1 to TRBJ2-7; the match to TRBD1 covers 7 bases. Germline V gene lookup returns CDR1 SGHRS and CDR2 YFSETQ. CDR3 length: 15 amino acids. V lost 2 bases, J lost 4 bases, and 9 bases stayed unmatched. The CDR3 sequence: CASSFNRQGLYEQYV. The DNA of the CDR3 is TGCGCCAGCAGCTTTAACCGACAGGGTCTATACGAGCAGTACGTC.

The chain combines TRBV7-9 with TRBJ1-4; unclear D gene. This CDR3 is 15 amino acids long. The V gene lost 8 bases and the J gene lost 5 bases, with 18 bases spanning the gap. Germline loops: CDR1 SEHNR, CDR2 FQNEAQ (reference sequence). The CDR3 loop reads CASSPPLDSNEKLFF. In DNA form, the CDR3 reads TGTGCCAGCTCCCCCCCTCTGGACTCGAATGAAAAACTGTTTTTT.

The V gene is TRBV5-5, the J gene TRBJ2-7; D uncertain. The CDR3 is made up of 12 amino acids. Germline CDR1 reads SGHKS; CDR2 reads YYEKEE (reference sequence). The V end lost 0 bases, the J end lost 6 bases, and 7 bases lay between the germline ends. The CDR3 reads CASSLDLREQYV. The DNA of the CDR3 is TGTGCCAGCAGCTTGGACCTGCGCGAGCAGTACGTC.